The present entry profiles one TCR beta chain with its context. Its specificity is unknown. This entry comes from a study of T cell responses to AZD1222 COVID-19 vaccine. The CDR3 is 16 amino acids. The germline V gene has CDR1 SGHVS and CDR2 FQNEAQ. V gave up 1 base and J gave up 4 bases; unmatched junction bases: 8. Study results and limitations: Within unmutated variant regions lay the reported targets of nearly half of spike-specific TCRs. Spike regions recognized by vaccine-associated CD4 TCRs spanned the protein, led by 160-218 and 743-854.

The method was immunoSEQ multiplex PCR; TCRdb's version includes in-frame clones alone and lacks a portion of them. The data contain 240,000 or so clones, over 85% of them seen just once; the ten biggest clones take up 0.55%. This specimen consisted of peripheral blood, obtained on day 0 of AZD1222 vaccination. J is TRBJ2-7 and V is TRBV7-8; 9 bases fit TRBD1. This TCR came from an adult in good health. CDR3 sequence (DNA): TGTGCCAGCAGCTTAGGTACGGGACAGGGTAATTACGAGCAGTACTTC. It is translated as CASSLGTGQGNYEQYF.